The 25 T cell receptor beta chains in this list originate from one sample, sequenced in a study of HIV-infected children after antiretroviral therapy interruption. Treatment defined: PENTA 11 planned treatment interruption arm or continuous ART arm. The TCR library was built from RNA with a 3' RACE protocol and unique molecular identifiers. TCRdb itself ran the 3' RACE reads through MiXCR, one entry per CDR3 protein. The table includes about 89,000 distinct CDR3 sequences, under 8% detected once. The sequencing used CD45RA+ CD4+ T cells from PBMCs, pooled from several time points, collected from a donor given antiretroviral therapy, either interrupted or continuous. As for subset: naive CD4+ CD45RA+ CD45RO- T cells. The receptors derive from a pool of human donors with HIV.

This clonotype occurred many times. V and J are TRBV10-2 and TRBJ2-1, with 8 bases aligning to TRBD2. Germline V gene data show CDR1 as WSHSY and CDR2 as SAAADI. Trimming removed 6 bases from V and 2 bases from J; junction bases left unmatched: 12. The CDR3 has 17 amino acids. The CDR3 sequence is CASSGGTSGGAYNEQFF. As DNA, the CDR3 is TGCGCCAGCAGCGGGGGGACTAGTGGGGGAGCCTACAATGAGCAGTTCTTC.

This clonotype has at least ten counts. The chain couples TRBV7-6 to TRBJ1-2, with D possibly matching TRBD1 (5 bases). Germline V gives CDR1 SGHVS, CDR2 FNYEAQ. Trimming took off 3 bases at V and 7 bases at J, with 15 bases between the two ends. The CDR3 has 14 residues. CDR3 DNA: TGTGCCAGCAGCTTGGAATACGGGGGAGGTGGCTACACCTTC. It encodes CASSLEYGGGGYTF.

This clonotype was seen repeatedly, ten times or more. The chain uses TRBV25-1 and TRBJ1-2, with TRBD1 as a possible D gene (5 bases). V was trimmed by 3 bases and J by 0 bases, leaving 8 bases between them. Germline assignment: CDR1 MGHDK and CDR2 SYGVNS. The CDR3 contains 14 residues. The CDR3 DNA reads TGTGCCAGCAGTGAGCAGGGCTCTAACTATGGCTACACCTTC. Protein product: CASSEQGSNYGYTF.

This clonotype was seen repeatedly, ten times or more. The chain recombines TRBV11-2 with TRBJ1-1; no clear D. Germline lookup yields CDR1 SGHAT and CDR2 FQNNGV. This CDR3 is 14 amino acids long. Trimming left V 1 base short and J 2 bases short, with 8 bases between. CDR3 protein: CASSLVAANTEAFF. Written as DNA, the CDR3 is TGTGCCAGCAGCTTAGTGGCAGCAAACACTGAAGCTTTCTTT.

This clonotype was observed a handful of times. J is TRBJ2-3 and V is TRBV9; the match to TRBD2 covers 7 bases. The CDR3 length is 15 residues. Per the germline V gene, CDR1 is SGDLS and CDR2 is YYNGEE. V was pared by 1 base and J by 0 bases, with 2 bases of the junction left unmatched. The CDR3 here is CASSVTRGSTDTQYF. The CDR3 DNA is TGTGCCAGCAGCGTAACGCGGGGGAGCACAGATACGCAGTATTTT.

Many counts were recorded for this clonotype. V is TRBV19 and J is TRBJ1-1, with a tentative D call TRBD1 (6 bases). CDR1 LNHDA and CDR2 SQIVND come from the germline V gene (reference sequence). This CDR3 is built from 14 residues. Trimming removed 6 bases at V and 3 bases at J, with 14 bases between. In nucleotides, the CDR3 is TGTGCCAGTAGGGGGGCAGGGAGAGACACTGAAGCTTTCTTT. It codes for CASRGAGRDTEAFF.

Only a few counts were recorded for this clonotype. The DNA of the CDR3 is TGCGCCAGCAGCTCGACAGGGGGCAGGGGCTATGAGCAGTTCTTC. This encodes CASSSTGGRGYEQFF. The chain employs TRBV5-1 and TRBJ2-1, with 10 bases that match TRBD1. The V segment lost 3 bases and the J segment 8 bases; nucleotides outside the gene matches: 8. The CDR3 covers 15 residues. Germline assignment: CDR1 SGHRS and CDR2 YFSETQ.

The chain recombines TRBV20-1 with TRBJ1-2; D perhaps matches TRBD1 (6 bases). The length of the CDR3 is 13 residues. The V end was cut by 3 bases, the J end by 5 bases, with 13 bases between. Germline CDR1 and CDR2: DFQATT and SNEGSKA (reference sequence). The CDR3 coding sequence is TGCAGTGCTAGGACAGGATGGACATATGGCTACACCTTC. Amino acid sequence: CSARTGWTYGYTF.

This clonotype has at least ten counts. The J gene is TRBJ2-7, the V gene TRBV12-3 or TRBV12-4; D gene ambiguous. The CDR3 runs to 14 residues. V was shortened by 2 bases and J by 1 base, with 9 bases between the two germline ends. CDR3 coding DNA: TGTGCCAGCAGTTTACTACCAGATTCCTACGAGCAGTACTTC. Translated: CASSLLPDSYEQYF.

CDR3 sequence (DNA): TGTGCCAGCAGGCAGGGGAGCAATCAGCCCCAGCATTTT. Translating it yields CASRQGSNQPQHF. This chain joins TRBV6-5 and TRBJ1-5; possible D gene TRBD1, 6 bases. The V gene lost 6 bases and the J gene lost 1 base, with 7 bases spanning the gap. The CDR3 has 13 amino acids. Germline-derived CDR1 and CDR2 are MNHEY and SVGAGI.

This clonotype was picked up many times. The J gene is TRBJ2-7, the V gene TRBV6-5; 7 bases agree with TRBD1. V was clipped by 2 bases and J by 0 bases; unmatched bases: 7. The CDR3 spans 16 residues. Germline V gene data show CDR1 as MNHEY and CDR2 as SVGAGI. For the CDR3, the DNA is TGTGCCAGCAGTTACGACAACAGGGGTAGCTCCTACGAGCAGTACTTC. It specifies CASSYDNRGSSYEQYF.

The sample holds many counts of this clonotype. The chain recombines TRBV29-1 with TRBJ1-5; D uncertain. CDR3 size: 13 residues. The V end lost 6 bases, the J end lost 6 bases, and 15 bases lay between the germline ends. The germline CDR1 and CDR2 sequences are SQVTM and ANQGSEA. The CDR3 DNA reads TGCAGCGTCCGAGGATCCCTGGGTCAGCCCCAGCATTTT. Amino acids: CSVRGSLGQPQHF.

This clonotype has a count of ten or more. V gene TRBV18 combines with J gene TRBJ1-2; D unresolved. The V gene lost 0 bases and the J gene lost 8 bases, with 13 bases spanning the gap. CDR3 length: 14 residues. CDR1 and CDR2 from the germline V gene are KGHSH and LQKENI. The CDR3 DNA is TGTGCCAGCTCACCACCATCCAATCCCTTCGGCTACACCTTC. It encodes CASSPPSNPFGYTF.

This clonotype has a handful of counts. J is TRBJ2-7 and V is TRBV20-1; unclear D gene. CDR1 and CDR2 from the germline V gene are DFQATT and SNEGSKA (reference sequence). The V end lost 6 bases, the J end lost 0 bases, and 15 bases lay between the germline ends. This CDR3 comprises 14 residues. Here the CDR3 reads CSASADGSSYEQYF. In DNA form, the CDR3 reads TGCAGTGCATCTGCGGACGGTAGCTCCTACGAGCAGTACTTC.

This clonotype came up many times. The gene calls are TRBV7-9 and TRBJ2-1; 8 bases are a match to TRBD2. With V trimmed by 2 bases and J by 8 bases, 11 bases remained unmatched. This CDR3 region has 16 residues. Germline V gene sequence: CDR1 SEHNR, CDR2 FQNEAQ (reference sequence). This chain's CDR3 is CASSLLGLASFDEQFF. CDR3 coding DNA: TGTGCCAGCAGCTTACTAGGACTAGCTAGTTTTGATGAGCAGTTCTTC. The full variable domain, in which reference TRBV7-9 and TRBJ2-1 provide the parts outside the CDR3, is DTGVSQNPRHKITKRGQNVTFRCDPISEHNRLYWYRQTLGQGPEFLTYFQNEAQLEKSRLLSDRFSAERPKGSFSTLEIQRTEQGDSAMYLCASSLLGLASFDEQFFGPGTRLTVL.

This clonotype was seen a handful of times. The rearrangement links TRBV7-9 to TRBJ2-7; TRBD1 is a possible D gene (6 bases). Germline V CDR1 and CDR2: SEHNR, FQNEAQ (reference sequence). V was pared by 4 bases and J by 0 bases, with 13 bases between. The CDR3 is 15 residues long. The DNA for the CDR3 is TGTGCCAGCAGCTCACGACAGGAACTCTCCTACGAGCAGTACTTC. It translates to CASSSRQELSYEQYF.

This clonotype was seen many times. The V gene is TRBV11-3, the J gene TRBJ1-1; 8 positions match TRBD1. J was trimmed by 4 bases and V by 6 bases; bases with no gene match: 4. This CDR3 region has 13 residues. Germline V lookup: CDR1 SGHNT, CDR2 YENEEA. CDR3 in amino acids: CASRQTGVTEAFF. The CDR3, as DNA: TGTGCCAGCAGACAGACAGGGGTCACTGAAGCTTTCTTT.

In DNA form, the CDR3 reads TGCAGCGTTGAGGGCAGGGCAAGCTACAATGAGCAGTTCTTC. Translating it yields CSVEGRASYNEQFF. V usage is TRBV29-1 and J usage is TRBJ2-1; possibly TRBD1 for D (5 bases). Germline V gene data show CDR1 as SQVTM and CDR2 as ANQGSEA. The CDR3 totals 14 residues. The V and J ends lost 3 bases and 3 bases respectively, with 12 bases between them.

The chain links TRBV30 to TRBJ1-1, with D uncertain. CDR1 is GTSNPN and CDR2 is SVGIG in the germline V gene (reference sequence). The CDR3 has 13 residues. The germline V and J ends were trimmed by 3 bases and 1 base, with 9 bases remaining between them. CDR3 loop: CAWRGPRNTEAFF. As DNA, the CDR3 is TGTGCCTGGAGGGGCCCCCGGAACACTGAAGCTTTCTTT.

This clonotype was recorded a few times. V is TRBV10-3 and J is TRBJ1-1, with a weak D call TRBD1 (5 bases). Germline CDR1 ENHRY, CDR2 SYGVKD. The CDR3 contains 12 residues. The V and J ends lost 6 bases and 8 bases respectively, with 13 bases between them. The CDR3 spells CAISRDQDEAFF. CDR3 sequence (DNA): TGTGCCATCAGCCGGGACCAGGACGAAGCTTTCTTT.

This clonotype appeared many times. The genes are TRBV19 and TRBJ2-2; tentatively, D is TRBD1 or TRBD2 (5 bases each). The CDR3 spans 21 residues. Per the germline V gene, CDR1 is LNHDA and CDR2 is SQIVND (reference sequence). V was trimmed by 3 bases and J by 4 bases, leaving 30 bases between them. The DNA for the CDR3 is TGTGCCAGTAGTATCAATCCCAGGGTCTCCCCACTAGTAGCGTTCACCGGGGAGCTGTTTTTT. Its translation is CASSINPRVSPLVAFTGELFF. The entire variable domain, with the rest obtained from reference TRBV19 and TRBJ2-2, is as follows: DGGITQSPKYLFRKEGQNVTLSCEQNLNHDAMYWYRQDPGQGLRLIYYSQIVNDFQKGDIAEGYSVSREKKESFPLTVTSAQKNPTAFYLCASSINPRVSPLVAFTGELFFGEGSRLTVL.

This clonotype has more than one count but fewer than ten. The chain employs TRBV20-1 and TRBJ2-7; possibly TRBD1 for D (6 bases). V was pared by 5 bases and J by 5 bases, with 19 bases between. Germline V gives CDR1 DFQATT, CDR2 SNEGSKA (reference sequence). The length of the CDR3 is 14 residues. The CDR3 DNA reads TGCAGTGCTTGGGGGTCGTGGGGGCCCAACGAGCAGTACTTC. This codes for CSAWGSWGPNEQYF.

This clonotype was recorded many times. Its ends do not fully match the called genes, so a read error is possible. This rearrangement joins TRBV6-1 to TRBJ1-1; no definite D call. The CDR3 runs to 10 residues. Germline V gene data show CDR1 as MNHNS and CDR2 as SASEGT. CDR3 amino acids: CASSTHPIVF. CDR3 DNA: TGTGCCAGCAGCACCCATCCGATCGTTTTC.

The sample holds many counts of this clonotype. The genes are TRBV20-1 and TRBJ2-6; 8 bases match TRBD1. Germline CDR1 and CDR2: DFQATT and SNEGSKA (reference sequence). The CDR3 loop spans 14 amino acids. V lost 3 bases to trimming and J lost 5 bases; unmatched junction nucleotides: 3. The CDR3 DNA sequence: TGCAGTGCTAGTCAGGGGGCGAGGGCCAACGTCCTGACTTTC. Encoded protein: CSASQGARANVLTF.

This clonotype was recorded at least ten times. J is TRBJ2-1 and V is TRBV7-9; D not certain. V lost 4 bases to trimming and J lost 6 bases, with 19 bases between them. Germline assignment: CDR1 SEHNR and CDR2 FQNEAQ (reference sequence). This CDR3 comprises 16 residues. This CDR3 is CASSYKFRDGLNEQFF. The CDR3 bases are TGTGCCAGCAGCTATAAATTCCGTGACGGCCTCAATGAGCAGTTCTTC. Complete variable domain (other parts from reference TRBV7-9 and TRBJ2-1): DTGVSQNPRHKITKRGQNVTFRCDPISEHNRLYWYRQTLGQGPEFLTYFQNEAQLEKSRLLSDRFSAERPKGSFSTLEIQRTEQGDSAMYLCASSYKFRDGLNEQFFGPGTRLTVL.